A selection of T cell receptor beta chains follows, all from one sample in a study of T cell responses to AZD1222 COVID-19 vaccine. TCRdb's table, derived via immunoSEQ multiplex PCR, lists solely in-frame clones and lacks some. This sample has some 200,000 clones, with roughly 92% found just once. The specimen was peripheral blood, collected 28 days after the second AZD1222 dose. Receptors originate from an adult who received the AZD1222 COVID-19 vaccine. CDR3s include the opening cysteine and the closing phenylalanine or tryptophan. The D gene is left open where the match is weak. The size field is filled for only some rows; it gives once, few, many or a size class.

TRBV21-1	14	NA	TRBJ2-7	NA	TGTGCCAGCAGCAAAAAAGGGCGGATCTACGAGCAGTACTTC	CASSKKGRIYEQYF
TRBV4-2	12	NA	TRBJ2-7	NA	TGTGCCAGCAGCCAACAGGACTACGAGCAGTACTTC	CASSQQDYEQYF
TRBV19	16	NA	TRBJ1-2	NA	TGTGCCAGTAAGGACCTCCGGGACCCAGCTAACTATGGCTACACCTTC	CASKDLRDPANYGYTF
TRBV5-1	14	NA	TRBJ2-7	NA	TGCGCCAGCAGCCCAGGGGGGGACAGTTACGAGCAGTACTTC	CASSPGGDSYEQYF
TRBV3-1/TRBV3-2	16	NA	TRBJ2-7	NA	TGTGCCAGCAGCCAAGTCTTTCGGCCGAAGTCCTACGAGCAGTACTTC	CASSQVFRPKSYEQYF
TRBV4-1	16	NA	TRBJ1-1	NA	TGCGCCAGCAGCGGGATCGGGGCGGCCCTGAACACTGAAGCTTTCTTT	CASSGIGAALNTEAFF
TRBV5-1	16	once	TRBJ1-3	NA	TGCGCCAGCAGCTTGGAAGCCATGCAAGCTGGAAACACCATATATTTT	CASSLEAMQAGNTIYF
TRBV19	16	NA	TRBJ1-4	NA	TGTGCCAGTAGGCTCAGGGTCGGGCTGAGTAGTGAAAAACTGTTTTTT	CASRLRVGLSSEKLFF
TRBV15	15	NA	TRBJ1-4	TRBD1	TGTGCCACCAGTTCCTACGGGGGACAGACTGAAAAACTGTTTTTT	CATSSYGGQTEKLFF
TRBV7-2	19	NA	TRBJ1-2	NA	TGTGCCAGCAGCTTAGAGGGTTCGTCAGTTCCCCGGGTTTACTATGGCTACACCTTC	CASSLEGSSVPRVYYGYTF
TRBV29-1	17	few	TRBJ2-2	TRBD2	TGCAGCGCGAAGGGACTAGCGGGAGAGTCGCGGACCGGGGAGCTGTTTTTT	CSAKGLAGESRTGELFF
TRBV28	12	NA	TRBJ1-1	NA	TGTGCCAGCAGCTTGGTGAACACTGAAGCTTTCTTT	CASSLVNTEAFF
TRBV6-2/TRBV6-3	15	NA	TRBJ2-3	NA	TGTGCCAGCAGTCACCCAGCGATACGCACAGATACGCAGTATTTT	CASSHPAIRTDTQYF
TRBV24-1	13	NA	TRBJ2-5	TRBD2	TGTGCCACCCAGACTAGCGAGCAAGAGACCCAGTACTTC	CATQTSEQETQYF